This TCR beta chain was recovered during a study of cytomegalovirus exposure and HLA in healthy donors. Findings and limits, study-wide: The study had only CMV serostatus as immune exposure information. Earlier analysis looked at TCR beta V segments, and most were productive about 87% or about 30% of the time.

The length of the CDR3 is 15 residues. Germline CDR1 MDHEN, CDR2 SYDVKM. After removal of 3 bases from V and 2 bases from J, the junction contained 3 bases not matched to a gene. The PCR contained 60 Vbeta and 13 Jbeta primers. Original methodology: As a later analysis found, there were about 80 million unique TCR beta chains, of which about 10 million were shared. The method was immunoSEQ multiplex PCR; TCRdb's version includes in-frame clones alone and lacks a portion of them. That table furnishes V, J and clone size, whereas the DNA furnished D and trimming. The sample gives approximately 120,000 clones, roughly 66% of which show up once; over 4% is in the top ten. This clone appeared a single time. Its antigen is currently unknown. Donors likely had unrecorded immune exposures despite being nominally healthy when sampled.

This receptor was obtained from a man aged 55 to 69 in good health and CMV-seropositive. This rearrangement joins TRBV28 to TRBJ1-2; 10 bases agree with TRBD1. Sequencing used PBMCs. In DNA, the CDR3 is TGTGCCAGCAGTTTGTTGGACAGGGGGAACTATGGCTACACCTTC. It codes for CASSLLDRGNYGYTF.